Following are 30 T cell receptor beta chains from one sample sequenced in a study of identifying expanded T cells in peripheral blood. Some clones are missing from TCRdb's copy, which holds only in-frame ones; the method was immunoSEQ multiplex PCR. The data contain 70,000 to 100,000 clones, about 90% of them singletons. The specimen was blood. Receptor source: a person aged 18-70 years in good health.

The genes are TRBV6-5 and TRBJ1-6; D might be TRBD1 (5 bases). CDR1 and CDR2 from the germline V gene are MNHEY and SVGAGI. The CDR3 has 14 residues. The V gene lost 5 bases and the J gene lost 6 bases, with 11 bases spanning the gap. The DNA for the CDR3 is TGTGCCAGCAGTAGGGACCCGATTAATTCACCCCTCCACTTT. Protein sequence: CASSRDPINSPLHF.

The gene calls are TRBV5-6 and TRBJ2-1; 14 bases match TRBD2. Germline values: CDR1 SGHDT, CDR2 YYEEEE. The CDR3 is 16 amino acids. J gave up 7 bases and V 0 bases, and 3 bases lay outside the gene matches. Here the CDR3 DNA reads TGTGCCAGCAGCTTGGATTGGACTAGCGGGGGGAATGAGCAGTTCTTC. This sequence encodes CASSLDWTSGGNEQFF.

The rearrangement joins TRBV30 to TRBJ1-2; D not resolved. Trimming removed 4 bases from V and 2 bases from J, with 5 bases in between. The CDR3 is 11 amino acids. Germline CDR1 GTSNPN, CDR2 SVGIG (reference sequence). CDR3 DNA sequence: TGTGCCTGGAACGCCAACTATGGCTACACCTTC. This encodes CAWNANYGYTF.

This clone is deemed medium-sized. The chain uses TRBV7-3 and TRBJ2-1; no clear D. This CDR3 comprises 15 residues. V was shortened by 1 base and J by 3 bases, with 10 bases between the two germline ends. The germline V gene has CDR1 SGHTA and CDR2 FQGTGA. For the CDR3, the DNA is TGTGCCAGCAGCTTAAACCCGTACTTCTACAATGAGCAGTTCTTC. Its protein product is CASSLNPYFYNEQFF.

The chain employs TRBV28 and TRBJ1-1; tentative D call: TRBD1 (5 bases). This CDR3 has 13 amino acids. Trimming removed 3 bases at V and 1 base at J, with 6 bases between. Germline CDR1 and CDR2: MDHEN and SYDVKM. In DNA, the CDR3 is TGTGCCAGCAGTTTCCAGGGGAACACTGAAGCTTTCTTT. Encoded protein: CASSFQGNTEAFF. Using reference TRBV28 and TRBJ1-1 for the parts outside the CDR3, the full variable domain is DVKVTQSSRYLVKRTGEKVFLECVQDMDHENMFWYRQDPGLGLRLIYFSYDVKMKEKGDIPEGYSVSREKKERFSLILESASTNQTSMYLCASSFQGNTEAFFGQGTRLTVV.

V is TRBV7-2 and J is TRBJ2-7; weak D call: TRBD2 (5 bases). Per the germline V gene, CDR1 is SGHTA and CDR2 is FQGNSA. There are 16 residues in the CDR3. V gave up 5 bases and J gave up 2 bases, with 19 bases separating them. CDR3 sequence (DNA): TGTGCCAGCAGCCCTAGACTGGAGGAGGCCACCTACGAGCAGTACTTC. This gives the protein CASSPRLEEATYEQYF.

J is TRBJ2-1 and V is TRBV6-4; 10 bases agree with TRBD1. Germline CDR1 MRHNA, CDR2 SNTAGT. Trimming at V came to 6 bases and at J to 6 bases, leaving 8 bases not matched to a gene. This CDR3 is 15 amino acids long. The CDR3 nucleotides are TGTGCCAGCAGCCCGGGACAGGGGCTTGTCAATGAGCAGTTCTTC. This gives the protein CASSPGQGLVNEQFF.

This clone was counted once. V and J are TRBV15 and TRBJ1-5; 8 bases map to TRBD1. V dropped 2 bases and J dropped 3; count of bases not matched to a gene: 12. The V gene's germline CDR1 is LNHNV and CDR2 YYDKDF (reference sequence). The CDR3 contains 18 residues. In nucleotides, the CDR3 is TGTGCCACCAGCAGACCACGCAGGGGGCGAGGGAACAATCAGCCCCAGCATTTT. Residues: CATSRPRRGRGNNQPQHF. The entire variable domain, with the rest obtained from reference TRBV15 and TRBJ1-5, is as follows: DAMVIQNPRYQVTQFGKPVTLSCSQTLNHNVMYWYQQKSSQAPKLLFHYYDKDFNNEADTPDNFQSRRPNTSFCFLDIRSPGLGDTAMYLCATSRPRRGRGNNQPQHFGDGTRLSIL.

DNA for the CDR3: TGTGCCAGCAGCTTCAGGGGGGCCAATGAGCAGTTCTTC. This encodes CASSFRGANEQFF. The rearrangement links TRBV11-3 to TRBJ2-1, with a possible D match to TRBD1 (7 bases). The V gene's germline CDR1 is SGHNT and CDR2 YENEEA. The V and J ends lost 3 bases and 6 bases respectively, with 9 bases between them. The CDR3 has 13 amino acids. Complete variable domain (other parts from reference TRBV11-3 and TRBJ2-1): EAGVVQSPRYKIIEKKQPVAFWCNPISGHNTLYWYLQNLGQGPELLIRYENEEAVDDSQLPKDRFSAERLKGVDSTLKIQPAELGDSAVYLCASSFRGANEQFFGPGTRLTVL.

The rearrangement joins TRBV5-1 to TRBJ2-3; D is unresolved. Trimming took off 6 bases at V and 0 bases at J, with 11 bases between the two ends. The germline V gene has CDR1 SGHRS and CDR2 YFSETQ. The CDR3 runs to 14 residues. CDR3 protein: CASKARASTDTQYF. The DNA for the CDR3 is TGCGCCAGCAAGGCCCGGGCGAGCACAGATACGCAGTATTTT. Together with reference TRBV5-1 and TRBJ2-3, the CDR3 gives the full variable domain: KAGVTQTPRYLIKTRGQQVTLSCSPISGHRSVSWYQQTPGQGLQFLFEYFSETQRNKGNFPGRFSGRQFSNSRSEMNVSTLELGDSALYLCASKARASTDTQYFGPGTRLTVL.

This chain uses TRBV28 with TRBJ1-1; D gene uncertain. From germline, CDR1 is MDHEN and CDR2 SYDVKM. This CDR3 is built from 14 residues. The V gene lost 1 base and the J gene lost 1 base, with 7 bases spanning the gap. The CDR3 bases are TGTGCCAGCAGTTTATTCCGGGGGAACACTGAAGCTTTCTTT. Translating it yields CASSLFRGNTEAFF.

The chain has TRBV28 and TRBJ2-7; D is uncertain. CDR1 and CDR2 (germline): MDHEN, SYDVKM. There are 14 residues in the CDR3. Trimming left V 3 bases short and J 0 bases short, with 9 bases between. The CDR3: CASSFGQSSYEQYF. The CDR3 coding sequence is TGTGCCAGCAGTTTTGGGCAGAGCTCCTACGAGCAGTACTTC.

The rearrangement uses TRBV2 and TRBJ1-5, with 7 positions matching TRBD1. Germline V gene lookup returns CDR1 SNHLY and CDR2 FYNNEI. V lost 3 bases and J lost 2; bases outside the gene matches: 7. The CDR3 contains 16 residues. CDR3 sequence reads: CASSEDDRVGNQPQHF. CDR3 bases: TGTGCCAGCAGTGAGGACGACAGGGTTGGCAATCAGCCCCAGCATTTT.

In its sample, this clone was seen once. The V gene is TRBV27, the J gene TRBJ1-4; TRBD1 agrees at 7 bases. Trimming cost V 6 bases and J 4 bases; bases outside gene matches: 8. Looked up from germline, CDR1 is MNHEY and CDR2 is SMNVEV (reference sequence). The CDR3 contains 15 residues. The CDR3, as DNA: TGTGCCAGCAGGGCCTCCAGGGGGTTTAATGAAAAACTGTTTTTT. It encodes CASRASRGFNEKLFF.

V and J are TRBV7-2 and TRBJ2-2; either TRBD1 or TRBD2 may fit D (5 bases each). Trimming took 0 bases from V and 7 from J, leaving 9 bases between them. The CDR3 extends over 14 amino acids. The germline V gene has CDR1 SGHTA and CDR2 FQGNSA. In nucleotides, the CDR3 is TGTGCCAGCAGCTTAGCAGGGACGTACGGGGAGCTGTTTTTT. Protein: CASSLAGTYGELFF.

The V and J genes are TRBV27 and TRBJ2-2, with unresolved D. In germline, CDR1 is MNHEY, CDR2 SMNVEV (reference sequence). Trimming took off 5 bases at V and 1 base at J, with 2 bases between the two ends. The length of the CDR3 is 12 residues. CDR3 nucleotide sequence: TGTGCCAGCAGTCTGAACACCGGGGAGCTGTTTTTT. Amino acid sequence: CASSLNTGELFF.

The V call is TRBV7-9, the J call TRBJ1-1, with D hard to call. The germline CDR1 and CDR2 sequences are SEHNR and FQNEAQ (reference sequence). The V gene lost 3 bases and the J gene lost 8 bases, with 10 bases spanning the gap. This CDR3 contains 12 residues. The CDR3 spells CASSFPGGEAFF. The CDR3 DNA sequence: TGTGCCAGCAGCTTCCCCGGCGGGGAAGCTTTCTTT.

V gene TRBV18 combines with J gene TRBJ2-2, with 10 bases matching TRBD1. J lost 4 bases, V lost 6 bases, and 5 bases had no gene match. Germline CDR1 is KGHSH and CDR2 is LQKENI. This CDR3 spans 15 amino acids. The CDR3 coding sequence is TGTGCCAGCTCTCGACAGGGGGCAGGCACCGGGGAGCTGTTTTTT. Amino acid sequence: CASSRQGAGTGELFF.

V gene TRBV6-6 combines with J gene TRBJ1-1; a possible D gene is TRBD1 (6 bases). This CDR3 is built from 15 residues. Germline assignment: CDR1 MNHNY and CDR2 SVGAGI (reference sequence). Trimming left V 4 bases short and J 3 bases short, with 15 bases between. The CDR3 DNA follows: TGTGCCAGCAGTTTCCCCCGACAGGACGACACTGAAGCTTTCTTT. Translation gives CASSFPRQDDTEAFF.

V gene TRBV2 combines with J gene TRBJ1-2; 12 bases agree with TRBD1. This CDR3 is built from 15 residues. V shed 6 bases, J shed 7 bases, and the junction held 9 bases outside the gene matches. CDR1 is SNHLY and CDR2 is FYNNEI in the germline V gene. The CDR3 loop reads CASRNRDRGPVGYTF. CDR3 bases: TGTGCCAGCAGGAACCGGGACAGGGGGCCGGTTGGCTACACCTTC.

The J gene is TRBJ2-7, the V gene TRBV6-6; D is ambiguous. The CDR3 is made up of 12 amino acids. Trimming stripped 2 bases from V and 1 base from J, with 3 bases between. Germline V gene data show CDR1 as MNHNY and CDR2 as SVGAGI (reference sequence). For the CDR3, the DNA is TGTGCCAGCAGTTACAAATCCTACGAGCAGTACTTC. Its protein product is CASSYKSYEQYF.

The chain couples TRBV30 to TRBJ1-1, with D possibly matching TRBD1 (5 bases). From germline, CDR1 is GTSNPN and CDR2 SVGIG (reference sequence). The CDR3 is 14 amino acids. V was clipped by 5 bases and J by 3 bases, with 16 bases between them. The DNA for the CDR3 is TGTGCCTGGGGCTACAGGCTGGGGGACACTGAAGCTTTCTTT. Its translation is CAWGYRLGDTEAFF.

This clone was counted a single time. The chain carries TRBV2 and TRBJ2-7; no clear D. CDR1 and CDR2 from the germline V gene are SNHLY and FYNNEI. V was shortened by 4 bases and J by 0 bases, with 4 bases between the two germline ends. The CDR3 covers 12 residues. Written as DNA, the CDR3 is TGTGCCAGCAGTGGGTACTCCTACGAGCAGTACTTC. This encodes CASSGYSYEQYF.

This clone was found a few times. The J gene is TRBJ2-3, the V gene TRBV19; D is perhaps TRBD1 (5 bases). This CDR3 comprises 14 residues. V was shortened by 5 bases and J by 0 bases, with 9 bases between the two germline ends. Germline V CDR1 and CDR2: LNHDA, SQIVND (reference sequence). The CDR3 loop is CASSFPGSTDTQYF. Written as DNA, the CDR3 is TGTGCCAGTAGTTTTCCAGGGAGCACAGATACGCAGTATTTT.

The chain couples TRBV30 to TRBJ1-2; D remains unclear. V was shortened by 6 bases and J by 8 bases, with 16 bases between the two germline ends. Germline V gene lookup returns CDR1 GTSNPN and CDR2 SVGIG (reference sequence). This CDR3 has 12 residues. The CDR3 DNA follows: TGTGCCTGCCGGCCCGGCGGGTACGGCTACACCTTC. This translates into CACRPGGYGYTF.

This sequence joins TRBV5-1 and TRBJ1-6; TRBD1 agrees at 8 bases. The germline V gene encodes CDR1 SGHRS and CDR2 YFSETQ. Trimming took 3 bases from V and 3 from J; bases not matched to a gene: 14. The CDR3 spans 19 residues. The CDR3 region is CASSSQGTGLGNYNSPLHF. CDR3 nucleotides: TGCGCCAGCAGCTCTCAGGGGACAGGCCTTGGAAACTATAATTCACCCCTCCACTTT. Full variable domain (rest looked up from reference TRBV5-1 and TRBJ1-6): KAGVTQTPRYLIKTRGQQVTLSCSPISGHRSVSWYQQTPGQGLQFLFEYFSETQRNKGNFPGRFSGRQFSNSRSEMNVSTLELGDSALYLCASSSQGTGLGNYNSPLHFGNGTRLTVT.

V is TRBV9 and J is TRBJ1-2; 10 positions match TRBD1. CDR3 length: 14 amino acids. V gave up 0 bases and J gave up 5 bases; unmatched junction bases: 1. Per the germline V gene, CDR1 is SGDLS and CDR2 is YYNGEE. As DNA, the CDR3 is TGTGCCAGCAGCGTAGGACAGGGGGCTTATGGCTACACCTTC. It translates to CASSVGQGAYGYTF.

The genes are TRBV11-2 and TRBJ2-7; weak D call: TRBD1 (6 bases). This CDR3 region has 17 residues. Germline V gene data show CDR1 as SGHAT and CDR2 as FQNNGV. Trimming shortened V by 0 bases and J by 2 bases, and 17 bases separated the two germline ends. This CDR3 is CASSLDQGMGWAYEQYF. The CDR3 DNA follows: TGTGCCAGCAGCTTAGATCAGGGGATGGGATGGGCCTACGAGCAGTACTTC.

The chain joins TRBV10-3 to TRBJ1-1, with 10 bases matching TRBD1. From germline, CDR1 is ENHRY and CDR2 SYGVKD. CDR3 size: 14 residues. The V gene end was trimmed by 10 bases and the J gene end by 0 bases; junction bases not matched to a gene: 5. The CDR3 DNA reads TGTGCCACGGGACAGGGGCGGTTGAACACTGAAGCTTTCTTT. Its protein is CATGQGRLNTEAFF.

CDR3 amino acids: CASGLERRRNEKLFF. CDR3 bases: TGCGCCAGCGGGCTAGAGAGACGGAGGAATGAAAAACTGTTTTTT. The chain combines TRBV4-1 with TRBJ1-4; D remains unclear. Germline V lookup: CDR1 MGHRA, CDR2 YSYEKL. V was cut by 8 bases and J by 5 bases, with 18 bases left in between. CDR3 size: 15 residues.